Each of the 3 T cell receptor beta chains below was sequenced from the same sample in a study of graft-versus-host responses after intestinal transplantation. Co-plating was performed using about 200,000 CFSE-labeled responder cells and about 200,000 irradiated, violet-dye-labeled stimulator cells. Assay used: immunoSEQ multiplex PCR; TCRdb lists only in-frame clones, some missing. The data contain 20,000 or so clones, about 35% of them seen just once; the ten biggest clones take up 7.5% to 9.5%. The material was alloreactive CD8+ T cells from a mixed lymphocyte reaction culture, obtained before intestinal transplant. Indicated subset: CFSE-low proliferating T cells sorted from roughly 6-day pre-transplant mixed lymphocyte reaction (GvH or HvG direction). The source is a human patient who received an intestinal transplant.

The chain's CDR3 is CASSSGGGTEAFF. CDR3 nucleotide sequence: TGTGCCAGCAGCTCTGGGGGGGGAACTGAAGCTTTCTTT. V usage is TRBV11-1 and J usage is TRBJ1-1; perhaps TRBD1 as D (5 bases). Trimming removed 4 bases at V and 5 bases at J, with 11 bases between. The germline gives CDR1 SGHAT, CDR2 FQDESV (reference sequence). The CDR3 totals 13 residues.

The chain links TRBV19 to TRBJ1-1; TRBD1 matches 7 bases. The junction had 11 bases not matched to a gene; V was cut back by 6 bases and J by 1 base. CDR3 length: 16 amino acids. Looked up from germline, CDR1 is LNHDA and CDR2 is SQIVND (reference sequence). The CDR3 loop is CASRDGGGIENTEAFF. The CDR3 bases are TGTGCCAGTAGAGATGGAGGGGGCATTGAGAACACTGAAGCTTTCTTT. The whole variable domain, filled in from reference TRBV19 and TRBJ1-1, reads DGGITQSPKYLFRKEGQNVTLSCEQNLNHDAMYWYRQDPGQGLRLIYYSQIVNDFQKGDIAEGYSVSREKKESFPLTVTSAQKNPTAFYLCASRDGGGIENTEAFFGQGTRLTVV.

Concerning this clone itself: At one boundary the junction diverges from the germline segment, which might be a read error. This chain uses TRBV5-4 with TRBJ1-4; maybe TRBD1 (5 bases). Germline CDR1 SGHNT, CDR2 YYREEE (reference sequence). The CDR3 extends over 14 amino acids. The CDR3 sequence is CASSQGATNEKLFF. CDR3 DNA: TGCGCCAGCAGCCAGGGTGCAACTAATGAAAAACTGTTTTTT.